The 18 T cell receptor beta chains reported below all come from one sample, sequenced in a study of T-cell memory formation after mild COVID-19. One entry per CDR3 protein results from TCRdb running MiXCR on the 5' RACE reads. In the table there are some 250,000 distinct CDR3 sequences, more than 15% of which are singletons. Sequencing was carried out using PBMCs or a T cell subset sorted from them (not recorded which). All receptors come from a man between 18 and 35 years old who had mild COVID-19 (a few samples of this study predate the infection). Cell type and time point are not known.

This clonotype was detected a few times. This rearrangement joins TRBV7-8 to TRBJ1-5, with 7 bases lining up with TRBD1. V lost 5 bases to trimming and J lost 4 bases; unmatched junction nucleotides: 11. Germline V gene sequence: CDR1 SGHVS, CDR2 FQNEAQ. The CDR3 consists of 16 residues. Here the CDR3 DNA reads TGTGCCAGCAGCCGCCCTCTGACAGGGCAAAATCAGCCCCAGCATTTT. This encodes CASSRPLTGQNQPQHF.

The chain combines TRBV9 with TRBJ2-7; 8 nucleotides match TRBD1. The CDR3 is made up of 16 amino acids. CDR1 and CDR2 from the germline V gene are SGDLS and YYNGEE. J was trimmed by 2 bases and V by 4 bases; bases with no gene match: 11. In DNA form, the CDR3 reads TGTGCCAGCAGCCCTCGAGGCGACAGGGGAACCTACGAGCAGTACTTC. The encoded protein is CASSPRGDRGTYEQYF.

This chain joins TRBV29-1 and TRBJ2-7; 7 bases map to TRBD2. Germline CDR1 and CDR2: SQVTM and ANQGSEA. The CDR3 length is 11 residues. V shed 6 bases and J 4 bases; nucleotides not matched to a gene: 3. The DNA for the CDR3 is TGCAGCGTGAGGGGACTATACGAGCAGTACTTC. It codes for CSVRGLYEQYF.

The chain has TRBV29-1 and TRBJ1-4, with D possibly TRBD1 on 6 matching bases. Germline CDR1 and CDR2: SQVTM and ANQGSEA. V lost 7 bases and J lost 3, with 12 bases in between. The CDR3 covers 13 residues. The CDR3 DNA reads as TGCAGCGGTAAACAGGGACCTAATGAAAAACTGTTTTTT. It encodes CSGKQGPNEKLFF.

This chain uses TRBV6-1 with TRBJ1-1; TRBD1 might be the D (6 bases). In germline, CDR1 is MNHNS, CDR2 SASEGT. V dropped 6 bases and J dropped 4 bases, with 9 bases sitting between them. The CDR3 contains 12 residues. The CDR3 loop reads CASRAGATEAFF. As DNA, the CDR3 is TGTGCCAGCAGAGCGGGGGCCACTGAAGCTTTCTTT.

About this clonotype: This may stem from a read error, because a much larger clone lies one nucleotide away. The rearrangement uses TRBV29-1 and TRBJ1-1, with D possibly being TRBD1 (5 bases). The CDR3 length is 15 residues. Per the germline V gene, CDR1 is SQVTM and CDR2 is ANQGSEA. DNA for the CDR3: TGCAGCACGAGGGCTGGATGGGGGATGAACACTGAAGATTTCTTT. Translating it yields CSTRAGWGMNTEDFF.

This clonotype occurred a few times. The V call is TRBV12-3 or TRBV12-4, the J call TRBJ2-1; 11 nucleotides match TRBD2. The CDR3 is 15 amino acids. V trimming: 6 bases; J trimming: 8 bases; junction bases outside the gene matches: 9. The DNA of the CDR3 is TGTGCCAGCAGGCCTGTAGCGGGGGGGCCCCATGAGCAGTTCTTC. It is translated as CASRPVAGGPHEQFF.

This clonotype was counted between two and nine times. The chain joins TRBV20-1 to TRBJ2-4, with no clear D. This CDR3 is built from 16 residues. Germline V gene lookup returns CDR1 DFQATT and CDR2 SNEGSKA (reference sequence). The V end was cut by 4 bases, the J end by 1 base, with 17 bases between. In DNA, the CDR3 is TGCAGTGCTACCGACCCCTCTTCCACGGCCAAAAACATTCAGTACTTC. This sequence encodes CSATDPSSTAKNIQYF.

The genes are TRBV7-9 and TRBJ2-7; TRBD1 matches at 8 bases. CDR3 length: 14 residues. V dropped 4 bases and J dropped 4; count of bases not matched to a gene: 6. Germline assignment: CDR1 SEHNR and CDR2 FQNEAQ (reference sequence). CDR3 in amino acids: CASSYRDRWYEQYV. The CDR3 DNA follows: TGTGCCAGCAGCTACCGGGACAGGTGGTACGAGCAGTACGTC.

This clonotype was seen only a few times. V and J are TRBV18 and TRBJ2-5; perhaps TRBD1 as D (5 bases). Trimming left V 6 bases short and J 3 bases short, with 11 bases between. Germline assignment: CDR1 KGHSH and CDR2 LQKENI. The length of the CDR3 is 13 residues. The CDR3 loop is CASSPTEEETQYF. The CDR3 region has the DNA TGTGCCAGCTCCCCGACAGAAGAAGAGACCCAGTACTTC.

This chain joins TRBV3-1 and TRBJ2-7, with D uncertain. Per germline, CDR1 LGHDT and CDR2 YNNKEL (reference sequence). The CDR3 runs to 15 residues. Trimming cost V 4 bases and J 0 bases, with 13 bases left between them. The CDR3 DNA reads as TGTGCCAGCAGCCCTAACCCGACAAGCTCCTACGAGCAGTACTTC. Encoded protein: CASSPNPTSSYEQYF.

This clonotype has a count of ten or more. CDR3 bases: TGTGCCAGCAGCCAAGATACTACAGGATACTCTAGCACAGATACGCAGTATTTT. As protein: CASSQDTTGYSSTDTQYF. The chain recombines TRBV4-2 with TRBJ2-3; a weak D match, TRBD1 (5 bases). CDR1 and CDR2 from the germline V gene are LGHNA and YNFKEQ. Trimming stripped 0 bases from V and 0 bases from J, with 16 bases between. CDR3 length: 18 amino acids.

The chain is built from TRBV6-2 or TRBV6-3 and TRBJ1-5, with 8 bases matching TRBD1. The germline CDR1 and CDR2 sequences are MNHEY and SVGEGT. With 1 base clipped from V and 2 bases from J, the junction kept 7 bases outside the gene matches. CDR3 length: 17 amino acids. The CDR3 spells CASSYYGQGFGNQPQHF. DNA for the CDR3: TGTGCCAGCAGTTACTACGGACAGGGATTTGGCAATCAGCCCCAGCATTTT.

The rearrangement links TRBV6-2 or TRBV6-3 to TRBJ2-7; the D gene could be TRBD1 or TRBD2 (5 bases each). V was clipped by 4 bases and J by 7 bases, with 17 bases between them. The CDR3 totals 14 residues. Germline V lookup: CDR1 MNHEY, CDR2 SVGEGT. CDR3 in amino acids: CASSSADSWEEQYV. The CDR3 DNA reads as TGTGCCAGCAGTTCCGCCGACAGTTGGGAGGAGCAGTACGTC.

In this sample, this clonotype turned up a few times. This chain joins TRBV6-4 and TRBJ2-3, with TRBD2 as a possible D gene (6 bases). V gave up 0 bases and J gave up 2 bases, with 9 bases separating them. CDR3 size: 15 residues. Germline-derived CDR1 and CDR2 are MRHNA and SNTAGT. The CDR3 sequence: CASSDSSSATDTQYF. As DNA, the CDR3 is TGTGCCAGCAGTGACTCGTCTAGCGCCACAGATACGCAGTATTTT.

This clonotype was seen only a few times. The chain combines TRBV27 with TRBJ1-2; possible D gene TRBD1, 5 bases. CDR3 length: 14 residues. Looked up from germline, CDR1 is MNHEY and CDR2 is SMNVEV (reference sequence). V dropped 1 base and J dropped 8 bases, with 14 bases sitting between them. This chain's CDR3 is CASSLFGGDGGYTF. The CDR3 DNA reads TGTGCCAGCAGTTTATTTGGAGGGGATGGAGGCTACACCTTC.

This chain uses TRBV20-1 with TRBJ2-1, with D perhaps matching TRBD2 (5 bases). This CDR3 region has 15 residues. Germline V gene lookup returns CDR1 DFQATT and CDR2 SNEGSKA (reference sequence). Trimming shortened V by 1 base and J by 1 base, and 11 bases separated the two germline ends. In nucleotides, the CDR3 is TGCAGTGCTAGAGCTAGCTTTGAATCCTACAATGAGCAGTTCTTC. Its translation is CSARASFESYNEQFF.

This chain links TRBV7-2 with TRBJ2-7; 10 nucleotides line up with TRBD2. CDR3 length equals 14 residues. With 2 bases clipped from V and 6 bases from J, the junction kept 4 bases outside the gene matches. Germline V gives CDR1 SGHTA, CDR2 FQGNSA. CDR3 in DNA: TGTGCCAGCAGCTTAAGCGGGGGGGCGGGCGAGCAGTACGTC. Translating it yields CASSLSGGAGEQYV.